One T cell receptor (beta chain) is described in this entry. Its antigen is not identified. This CDR3 is built from 16 residues. Germline CDR1 MNHNY, CDR2 SVGAGI (reference sequence). J lost 0 bases, V lost 4 bases, and 6 bases had no gene match. These data originate in a study of cytomegalovirus exposure and HLA in healthy donors. Points from the study as a whole: It emerged from a later analysis that several of the most significant clusters appeared to be linked to common viral pathogens. Reports indicate that TCR beta sequences accurately predicted the HLA-A and HLA-B alleles of most subjects. As was reported, the classifier diagnosed cytomegalovirus status with high specificity and sensitivity.

The PCR made use of 60 Vbeta and 13 Jbeta primers. Using immunoSEQ multiplex PCR, the repertoire was profiled, and TCRdb retains in-frame clones only, with some absent. The sample includes approximately 110,000 clones, nearly 80% of them seen just once. The chain is built from TRBV6-6 and TRBJ1-2, with TRBD1 identical over 9 bases. The origin of this receptor is a man under 40 in good health and CMV-seronegative. The sequenced sample was PBMCs. The CDR3 DNA follows: TGTGCCAGCAGTTTTTCCGGACAGGGGTCTAACTATGGCTACACCTTC. Its protein product is CASSFSGQGSNYGYTF.